This passage covers 22 T cell receptor beta chains from one sample sequenced in a study of prognosis after radiotherapy for stage I lung cancer. Two-round multiplex PCR amplified TCR beta CDR3 from genomic DNA. Round-one PCR had primers specific to each TRBV and TRBJ gene. TCRdb itself ran the multiplex PCR reads through MiXCR, one entry per CDR3 protein. The table includes under 55,000 distinct CDR3 sequences, roughly 35% detected once. The source was PBMCs, collected before or after stereotactic body radiation therapy (not recorded which). Every receptor here comes from a donor over 45 with non-small cell lung cancer.

In this sample, this clonotype turned up many times. The chain recombines TRBV20-1 with TRBJ1-6; weak D call: TRBD1 (6 bases). Germline assignment: CDR1 DFQATT and CDR2 SNEGSKA (reference sequence). Trimming removed 4 bases at V and 12 bases at J, with 22 bases between. The CDR3 sequence is 15 residues long. DNA of the CDR3: TGCAGTGCTATCGATCCGGACAGAAATAATAGACCCCTCCACTTT. Protein: CSAIDPDRNNRPLHF.

The chain combines TRBV11-1 with TRBJ1-2; D not resolved. Germline loops: CDR1 SGHAT, CDR2 FQDESV (reference sequence). V lost 5 bases, J lost 0 bases, and 16 bases lay in between. This CDR3 is built from 16 residues. CDR3 sequence: CASSRHRPGPNYGYTF. The CDR3 DNA reads as TGTGCCAGCAGCAGACACCGACCGGGCCCTAACTATGGCTACACCTTC.

Many counts were recorded for this clonotype. This sequence joins TRBV28 and TRBJ2-3, with 7 bases identical to TRBD2. The CDR3 runs 14 residues. J was trimmed by 6 bases and V by 6 bases; bases with no gene match: 9. Germline V CDR1 and CDR2: MDHEN, SYDVKM. The CDR3 sequence is CASSGAGKKDTQYF. The DNA for the CDR3 is TGTGCCAGCAGCGGAGCGGGGAAGAAGGATACGCAGTATTTT.

This clonotype was observed many times. The rearrangement links TRBV3-1 to TRBJ2-5; 12 bases agree with TRBD2. The CDR3 length is 19 residues. Trimming removed 0 bases from V and 4 bases from J; junction bases left unmatched: 12. Germline CDR1 is LGHDT and CDR2 is YNNKEL (reference sequence). The CDR3 DNA reads as TGTGCCAGCAGCCAAGAATGGGGTAGTGCACTAGCGGGAGGAGAGACCCAGTACTTC. It specifies CASSQEWGSALAGGETQYF.

This chain links TRBV5-1 with TRBJ1-3; D is uncertain. Germline values: CDR1 SGHRS, CDR2 YFSETQ. V was cut by 4 bases and J by 4 bases, with 15 bases left in between. This CDR3 comprises 15 residues. The CDR3 is CASSGESGLGNTIYF. In DNA form, the CDR3 reads TGCGCCAGCAGCGGGGAAAGCGGCCTCGGAAACACCATATATTTT.

This clonotype showed up just once. This likely reflects a read error, since a far larger clone is one base away. The rearrangement uses TRBV7-9 and TRBJ1-6; D is unresolved. Germline V lookup: CDR1 SEHNR, CDR2 FQNEAQ (reference sequence). V shed 5 bases and J shed 3 bases, with 11 bases lying between them. The CDR3 contains 15 residues. This CDR3 reads CASSRSTVYNSPLHF. In nucleotides, the CDR3 is TGTGCCAGCAGCAGAAGTACAGTCTATAATTCACCCCTCCACTTT. Full variable domain (rest looked up from reference TRBV7-9 and TRBJ1-6): DTGVSQNPRHKITKRGQNVTFRCDPISEHNRLYWYRQTLGQGPEFLTYFQNEAQLEKSRLLSDRFSAERPKGSFSTLEIQRTEQGDSAMYLCASSRSTVYNSPLHFGNGTRLTVT.

This clonotype was recorded many times. The chain combines TRBV7-2 with TRBJ2-3; the match to TRBD2 covers 12 bases. The length of the CDR3 is 18 residues. J lost 0 bases, V lost 5 bases, and 9 bases had no gene match. The germline CDR1 and CDR2 sequences are SGHTA and FQGNSA. The CDR3 spells CASSPWTSGATSTDTQYF. The CDR3 bases are TGTGCCAGCAGCCCCTGGACTAGCGGGGCCACTAGCACAGATACGCAGTATTTT.

This clonotype was observed a few times. The V and J genes are TRBV5-1 and TRBJ1-1, with 7 bases lining up with TRBD1. Per germline, CDR1 SGHRS and CDR2 YFSETQ. The CDR3 covers 14 residues. The V segment lost 7 bases and the J segment 0 bases; nucleotides outside the gene matches: 6. DNA for the CDR3: TGCGCCAGCGGGTCGGGACAGATGAACACTGAAGCTTTCTTT. It codes for CASGSGQMNTEAFF.

In this sample, this clonotype turned up many times. The V gene is TRBV7-9, the J gene TRBJ1-3; D might be TRBD1 (6 bases). V was pared by 5 bases and J by 7 bases, with 18 bases between. This CDR3 region has 15 residues. The germline CDR1 and CDR2 sequences are SEHNR and FQNEAQ (reference sequence). DNA of the CDR3: TGTGCCAGCAGCCCAGTACAGGGCCGGAGCAACACCATATATTTT. This sequence encodes CASSPVQGRSNTIYF.

This clonotype was seen many times. The chain is built from TRBV9 and TRBJ1-5; possible D gene TRBD1, 5 bases. V was cut by 6 bases and J by 0 bases, with 10 bases left in between. The germline V gene encodes CDR1 SGDLS and CDR2 YYNGEE. CDR3 length: 14 amino acids. The CDR3 bases are TGTGCCAGCAATCCAGGGAATAGCAATCAGCCCCAGCATTTT. This translates into CASNPGNSNQPQHF.

In its sample, this clonotype was seen many times. The chain uses TRBV20-1 and TRBJ2-7; either TRBD1 or TRBD2 may fit D (6 bases each). CDR1 and CDR2 from the germline V gene are DFQATT and SNEGSKA (reference sequence). This CDR3 region has 14 residues. The ends were cut back, 0 bases at V and 7 bases at J, with 16 bases in the middle. As DNA, the CDR3 is TGCAGTGCTAGAGAGAAAAACAGGGCGGGGGAGCAGTACTTC. It specifies CSAREKNRAGEQYF.

Notes on this clonotype: Possible read error: a much larger clone is one base away. This chain joins TRBV18 and TRBJ2-1, with D maybe TRBD2 (6 bases). Trimming cost V 2 bases and J 9 bases, with 17 bases left between them. CDR3 length: 15 amino acids. Germline V CDR1 and CDR2: KGHSH, LQKENI. CDR3 coding DNA: TGTGCCAGCTCACCAACTAGCCGGAGGGCTGTTGAGCAGTTCTTC. It is translated as CASSPTSRRAVEQFF.

The table lists this clonotype with many counts. The V gene is TRBV30, the J gene TRBJ2-7; the match to TRBD2 covers 9 bases. Germline V gene data show CDR1 as GTSNPN and CDR2 as SVGIG (reference sequence). Trimming removed 4 bases from V and 6 bases from J; junction bases left unmatched: 10. The CDR3 consists of 14 residues. The CDR3: CAWKPPGLAGEQYF. The CDR3 DNA reads TGTGCCTGGAAACCTCCGGGACTAGCAGGCGAGCAGTACTTC.

In this sample, this clonotype turned up once. One base away lies a much larger clone, so this may be a sequencing read error. This sequence joins TRBV12-3 or TRBV12-4 and TRBJ2-5, with 9 bases that match TRBD1. The CDR3 has 14 amino acids. Losses at the gene ends were 4 bases for V and 4 bases for J; bases not matched to a gene: 4. CDR3 sequence reads: CASSSTGGRETQYF. CDR3 bases: TGTGCCAGCAGTTCCACAGGGGGCCGAGAGACCCAGTACTTC.

Of note for this clonotype: With a far larger clone one base away, a read error is the likely cause. The V and J genes are TRBV27 and TRBJ2-1; 9 bases line up with TRBD1. CDR1 and CDR2 (germline): MNHEY, SMNVEV (reference sequence). This CDR3 has 17 residues. V trimming: 5 bases; J trimming: 5 bases; junction bases outside the gene matches: 13. CDR3 amino acids: CASSDTTGGGGNNEQFF. The CDR3 DNA reads TGTGCCAGCAGTGATACCACAGGGGGCGGCGGCAACAATGAGCAGTTCTTC.

A word on this clonotype: A far larger clone is just one base off, so this is likely a read error. This chain connects TRBV7-8 to TRBJ2-3; D is ambiguous. In germline, CDR1 is SGHVS, CDR2 FQNEAQ. The CDR3 loop spans 14 amino acids. V gave up 1 base and J gave up 14 bases, with 19 bases separating them. CDR3 sequence: CASSLGAVSVRRYF. CDR3 in DNA: TGTGCCAGCAGCTTAGGGGCGGTAAGCGTGAGGAGGTATTTT. Full variable domain (remainder filled in from reference TRBV7-8 and TRBJ2-3): GAGVSQSPRYKVAKRGQDVALRCDPISGHVSLFWYQQALGQGPEFLTYFQNEAQLDKSGLPSDRFFAERPEGSVSTLKIQRTQQEDSAVYLCASSLGAVSVRRYFGPGTRLTVL.

This chain uses TRBV29-1 with TRBJ1-4, with D perhaps matching TRBD1 (6 bases). The CDR3 runs 13 residues. From germline, CDR1 is SQVTM and CDR2 ANQGSEA. The CDR3: CSGGGGPGEKLFF. CDR3 sequence (DNA): TGCAGTGGGGGAGGGGGACCAGGGGAAAAACTGTTTTTT.

Notes on this clonotype: This may arise from a read error, as a much more abundant clone is one base away. V gene TRBV10-3 combines with J gene TRBJ2-2; tentative D call: TRBD2 (6 bases). V dropped 10 bases and J dropped 2 bases, with 23 bases sitting between them. There are 17 residues in the CDR3. Looked up from germline, CDR1 is ENHRY and CDR2 is SYGVKD. CDR3 amino acids: CATGSVGGGSNTGELFF. In nucleotides, the CDR3 is TGTGCCACCGGGAGTGTTGGAGGAGGCTCCAACACCGGGGAGCTGTTTTTT.

This clonotype was seen many times. J is TRBJ1-4 and V is TRBV7-2, with 7 bases matching TRBD1. Trimming took 3 bases from V and 8 from J; bases not matched to a gene: 6. Germline CDR1 and CDR2: SGHTA and FQGNSA. There are 14 residues in the CDR3. CDR3 coding DNA: TGTGCCAGCAGCTTGAGACAGGGTCGCGAAAAACTGTTTTTT. It codes for CASSLRQGREKLFF.

This clonotype occurred once. One end of the junction fails to match germline, which may point to a read error. The chain employs TRBV7-2 and TRBJ2-6, with a tentative D call TRBD2 (5 bases). CDR1 is SGHTA, CDR2 FQGNSA, per germline. This CDR3 has 15 residues. This chain's CDR3 is CANSWSSSVANVLTF. CDR3 coding DNA: TGTGCCAACAGCTGGTCTAGCTCTGTGGCCAACGTCCTGACTTTC.

This clonotype appeared once. The CDR3 reads CASSLGSGGRETQYF. CDR3 nucleotides: TGTGCCAGCAGCTTAGGGAGCGGAGGGCGGGAGACCCAGTACTTC. This chain uses TRBV7-3 with TRBJ2-5, with a tentative D call TRBD2 (6 bases). Germline CDR1 reads SGHTA; CDR2 reads FQGTGA. The ends were cut back, 2 bases at V and 5 bases at J, with 15 bases in the middle. CDR3 length: 15 residues.

This clonotype was seen at least ten times. This chain joins TRBV18 and TRBJ2-3, with 8 bases matching TRBD1. The CDR3 runs to 15 residues. V was clipped by 3 bases and J by 0 bases; unmatched bases: 2. The germline V gene encodes CDR1 KGHSH and CDR2 LQKENI. CDR3 amino acids: CASSPQGASTDTQYF. The CDR3 nucleotides are TGTGCCAGCTCACCCCAGGGGGCCAGCACAGATACGCAGTATTTT.